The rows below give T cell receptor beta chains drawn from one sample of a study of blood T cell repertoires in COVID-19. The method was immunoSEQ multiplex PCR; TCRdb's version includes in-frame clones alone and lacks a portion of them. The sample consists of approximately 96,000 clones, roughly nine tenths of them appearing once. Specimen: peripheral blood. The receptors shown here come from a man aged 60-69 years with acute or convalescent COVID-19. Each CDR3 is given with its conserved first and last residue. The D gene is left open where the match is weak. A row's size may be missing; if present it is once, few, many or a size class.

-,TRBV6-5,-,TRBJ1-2,CASSPDRRGGNGYTF,TGTGCCAGCAGCCCCGACCGGCGGGGAGGAAATGGCTACACCTTC
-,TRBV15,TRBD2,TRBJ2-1,CATSRESPSGSGDNEQFF,TGTGCCACCAGCAGAGAATCACCGAGCGGGAGCGGAGACAATGAGCAGTTCTTC
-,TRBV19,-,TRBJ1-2,CACHATGTIYGYTF,TGTGCCTGTCACGCCACAGGGACAATCTATGGCTACACCTTC
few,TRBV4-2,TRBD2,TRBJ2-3,CASSAQLAGDTDTQYF,TGTGCCAGCAGCGCCCAACTAGCGGGGGACACAGATACGCAGTATTTT
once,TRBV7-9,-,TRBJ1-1,CASSTDRNTEAFF,TGTGCCAGCAGCACCGACAGGAACACTGAAGCTTTCTTT
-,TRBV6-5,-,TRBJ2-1,CASSFGTNEQFF,TGTGCCAGCAGTTTCGGGACAAATGAGCAGTTCTTC
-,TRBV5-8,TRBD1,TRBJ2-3,CASRYGTGGTDTQYF,TGTGCCAGCCGATACGGGACAGGGGGGACAGATACGCAGTATTTT
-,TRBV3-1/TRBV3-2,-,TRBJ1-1,CASSLQGNTEAFF,TGTGCCAGCAGCCTACAGGGGAACACTGAAGCTTTCTTT
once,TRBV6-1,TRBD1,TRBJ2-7,CASSEGKGQRAYEQYF,TGTGCCAGCAGTGAAGGGAAGGGACAGAGAGCCTACGAGCAGTACTTC
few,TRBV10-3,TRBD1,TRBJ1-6,CAISESTGNSPLHF,TGTGCCATCAGTGAGTCGACAGGGAATTCACCCCTCCACTTT
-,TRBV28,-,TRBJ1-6,CASTPLQAYYSPLHF,TGTGCCAGCACCCCCCTGCAGGCGTATTACTCACCCCTCCACTTT
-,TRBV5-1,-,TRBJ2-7,CASSLTDSSYEQYF,TGCGCCAGCAGCTTGACAGATAGCTCCTACGAGCAGTACTTC
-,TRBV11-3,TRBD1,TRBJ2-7,CASSTDRASEQYF,TGTGCCAGCAGTACGGACAGGGCGTCTGAGCAGTACTTC
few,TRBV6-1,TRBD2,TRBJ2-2,CASSEQGLADTGELFF,TGTGCCAGCAGTGAACAAGGACTAGCGGACACCGGGGAGCTGTTTTTT
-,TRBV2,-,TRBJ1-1,CASRRRGDTEAFF,TGTGCCAGCAGGAGGAGGGGCGACACTGAAGCTTTCTTT
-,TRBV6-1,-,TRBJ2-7,CASSEFRDSYEQYF,TGTGCCAGCAGTGAATTTCGGGATTCCTACGAGCAGTACTTC
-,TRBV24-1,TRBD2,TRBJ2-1,CATSDLVPTSGMFF,TGTGCCACCAGTGATTTGGTCCCCACTAGCGGTATGTTCTTC
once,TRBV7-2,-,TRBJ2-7,CASSSGGLTYEQYF,TGTGCCAGCAGCTCCGGCGGACTGACCTACGAGCAGTACTTC